This T cell receptor beta chain was sequenced in a study of cytomegalovirus exposure and HLA in healthy donors. The wider study: Previous work identified 95 million to 140 million unique TCR beta sequences from about 179 million T cells. Findings and caveats of the study: Because they were indistinguishable, some V segments, including TRBV6-2 and TRBV6-3, were excluded. Cytomegalovirus-associated TCR beta chains were listed, numbering some 180.

With 3 bases clipped from V and 3 bases from J, the junction kept 4 bases outside the gene matches. The CDR3 runs to 15 residues. The V gene's germline CDR1 is SGHDT and CDR2 YYEEEE. In regard to this clone: Its antigen is unknown.

Researchers ran the PCR with 60 Vbeta and 13 Jbeta primers. Sequencing used immunoSEQ multiplex PCR; TCRdb keeps in-frame clones, though not all of them. The sample yields about 97,000 clones, around 72% seen once. The chain links TRBV5-6 to TRBJ2-3; the match to TRBD2 covers 10 bases. This clonotype was obtained from a man in his forties or fifties in good health and CMV-seronegative. The sequenced sample consisted of PBMCs. For the CDR3, the DNA is TGTGCCAGCAGCTCAGCGGGGGGGTGGACAGATACGCAGTATTTT. Residues: CASSSAGGWTDTQYF.